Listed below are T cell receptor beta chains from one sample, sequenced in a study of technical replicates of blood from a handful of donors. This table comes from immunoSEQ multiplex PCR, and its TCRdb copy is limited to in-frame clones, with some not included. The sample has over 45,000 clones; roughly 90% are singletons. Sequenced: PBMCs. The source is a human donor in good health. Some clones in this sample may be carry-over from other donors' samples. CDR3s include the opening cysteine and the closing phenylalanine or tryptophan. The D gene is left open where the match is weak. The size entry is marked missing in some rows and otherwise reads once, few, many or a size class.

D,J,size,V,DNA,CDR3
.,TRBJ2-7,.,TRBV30,TGTGCCTGGAGTGTGAGTATAGAGCAGTACTTC,CAWSVSIEQYF
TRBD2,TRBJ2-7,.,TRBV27,TGTGCCAGCAGTTTGCAGGGACTAGTATACGAGCAGTACTTC,CASSLQGLVYEQYF
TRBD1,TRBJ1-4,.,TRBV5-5,TGTGCCAGCAGCTCCACCGACTCCGGGACAGGGGGTGGAAAACTGTTTTTT,CASSSTDSGTGGGKLFF
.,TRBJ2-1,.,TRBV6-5,TGTGCCAGCAGTTACTCTGTCTCAGGGGTCGAAAATGAGCAGTTCTTC,CASSYSVSGVENEQFF
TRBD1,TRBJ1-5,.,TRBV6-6,TGTGCCAGCAGATCAACGACAGGGATCAATCAGCCCCAGCATTTT,CASRSTTGINQPQHF
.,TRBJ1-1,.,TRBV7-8,TGTGCCAGCAGCTTAGAGGGGGGGAGATGGGCTTTCTTT,CASSLEGGRWAFF
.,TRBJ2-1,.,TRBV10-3,TGTGCCATCACGTCTCCCCCTCGGAATGAGCAGTTCTTC,CAITSPPRNEQFF
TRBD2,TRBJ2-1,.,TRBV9,TGTGCCAGCAGCGTGCTCCCATCGGGGGGTGAGCAGTTCTTC,CASSVLPSGGEQFF
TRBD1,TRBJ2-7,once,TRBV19,TGTGCCAGTGGGGGACAGGGCCGGGATGACGAGCAGTACTTC,CASGGQGRDDEQYF
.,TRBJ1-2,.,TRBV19,TGTGCCAGTAGTATCAAAGGAGTTGGAGACTATGGCTACACCTTC,CASSIKGVGDYGYTF
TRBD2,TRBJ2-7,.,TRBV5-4,TGTGCCAGCAGCCTAGTGGGAGGGCCCTACGAGCAGTACTTC,CASSLVGGPYEQYF
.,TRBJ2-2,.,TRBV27,TGTGCCAGCAGCCCCAGGGTTATTAACACCGGGGAGCTGTTTTTT,CASSPRVINTGELFF
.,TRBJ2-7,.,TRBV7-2,TGTGCCAGCAGCTCGGGGGTCCGCTACGAGCAGTACTTC,CASSSGVRYEQYF
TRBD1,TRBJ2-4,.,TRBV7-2,TGTGCCAGCAGCAATGGACAGGGTAAATACTTC,CASSNGQGKYF
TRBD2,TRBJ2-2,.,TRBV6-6,TGTGCCAGCAGTTCGCAGCGGGGGGGCGTTGGGGAGCTGTTTTTT,CASSSQRGGVGELFF
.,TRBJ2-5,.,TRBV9,TGTGCCAGCAGCGTAGCTGGCGGGGGCGGTCGGGAGACCCAGTACTTC,CASSVAGGGGRETQYF
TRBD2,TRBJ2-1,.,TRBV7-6,TGTGCCAGCAGCTTAGCTAGCGGGACGGGCCATGAGCAGTTCTTC,CASSLASGTGHEQFF
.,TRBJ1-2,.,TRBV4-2,TGTGCCAGCAGCCAAGTGGAAGGCGAGGGATGGGTTTATGGCTACACCTTC,CASSQVEGEGWVYGYTF
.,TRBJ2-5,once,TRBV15,TGTGCCACCAGCAGAGATCCGGTCCGGGTTCTTCAAGAGACCCAGTACTTC,CATSRDPVRVLQETQYF
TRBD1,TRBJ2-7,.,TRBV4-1,TGCGCCAGCAGCCGAGAGGACAGGGGTGCCTACGAGCAGTACTTC,CASSREDRGAYEQYF
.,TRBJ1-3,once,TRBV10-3,TGTGCCATCAGTGAAACGGGAGGCTCTGGAAACACCATATATTTT,CAISETGGSGNTIYF
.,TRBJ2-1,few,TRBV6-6,TGTGCCAGCAGTCCCCTCAGAAGCGACAATGAGCAGTTCTTC,CASSPLRSDNEQFF
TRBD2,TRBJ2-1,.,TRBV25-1,TGTGCCAGCAGCTCCCAGGGACTAGCGGGGGCCTACAATGAGCAGTTCTTC,CASSSQGLAGAYNEQFF
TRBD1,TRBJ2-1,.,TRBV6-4,TGTGCCAGCAGTCCTCACCCTCCAGGGGGCGGTTCCTACAATGAGCAGTTCTTC,CASSPHPPGGGSYNEQFF
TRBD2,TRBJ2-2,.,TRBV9,TGTGCCAGCAGCGTCTTGCCTAGCGGGGCCGGGGAGCTGTTTTTT,CASSVLPSGAGELFF
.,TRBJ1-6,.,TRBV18,TGTGCCAGCTCACCGGAGGCCCTGGGTTCACCCCTCCACTTT,CASSPEALGSPLHF
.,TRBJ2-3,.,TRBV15,TGTGCCACCAGCAGAGATTCTGGGGGCCCAGATACGCAGTATTTT,CATSRDSGGPDTQYF
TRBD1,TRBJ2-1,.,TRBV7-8,TGTGCCAGCAGCCCGACGACAGGGTCAAGGGAGCAGTTCTTC,CASSPTTGSREQFF
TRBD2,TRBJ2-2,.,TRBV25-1,TGTGCCAGCAGTGAATTCGGGGGGAGCGGGGAGCTGTTTTTT,CASSEFGGSGELFF
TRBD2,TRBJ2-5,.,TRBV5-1,TGCGCCAGCAGCCGCGCGGGAGGGTATGAGACCCAGTACTTC,CASSRAGGYETQYF
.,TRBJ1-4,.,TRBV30,TGTGCCTGGAGTGTGGGCAGATTAAATGAAAAACTGTTTTTT,CAWSVGRLNEKLFF
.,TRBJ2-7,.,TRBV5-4,TGTGCCAGCAGCTTTGGGCGTAACGAGCAGTACTTC,CASSFGRNEQYF
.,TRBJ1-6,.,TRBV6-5,TGTGCCAGCAGTTATCCGGGTGCGCTCCTCCACTTT,CASSYPGALLHF
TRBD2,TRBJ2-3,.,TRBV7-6,TGTGCCAGCAGCTTAACGAGCGGGGGGTTTAGCACAGATACGCAGTATTTT,CASSLTSGGFSTDTQYF
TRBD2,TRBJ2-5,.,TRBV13,TGTGCCAGCAGTGTATGGGGGGGTATAGAGACCCAGTACTTC,CASSVWGGIETQYF
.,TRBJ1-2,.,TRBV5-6,TGTGCCAGCAGCTTGGAGTATGGCAGGTCCTATGGCTACACCTTC,CASSLEYGRSYGYTF
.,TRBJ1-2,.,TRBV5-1,TGCGCCAGCAGCTCAACTCTGGACTATGGCTACACCTTC,CASSSTLDYGYTF
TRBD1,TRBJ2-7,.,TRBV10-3,TGTGCCATCAGTGAGCGGGACAGAGGTGCCTACGAGCAGTACTTC,CAISERDRGAYEQYF
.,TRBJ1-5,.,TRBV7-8,TGTGCCAGCAGCATAGGGGGGAGGAATGGCAATCAGCCCCAGCATTTT,CASSIGGRNGNQPQHF
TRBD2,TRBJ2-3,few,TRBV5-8,TGTGCCAGCAGCCAAGGGACTAGCGGGAGGGTTGCGGATACGCAGTATTTT,CASSQGTSGRVADTQYF
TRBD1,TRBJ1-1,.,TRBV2,TGTGCCAGCATGGCGACAGACAGGGGCAGCACTGAAGCTTTCTTT,CASMATDRGSTEAFF
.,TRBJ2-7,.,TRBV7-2,TGTGCCAGCAGCTTCGGCGGTGCGGGGTACGAGCAGTACTTC,CASSFGGAGYEQYF
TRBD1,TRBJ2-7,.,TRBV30,TGTGCCTGGAGTGTTGGGACAGGGGTAGTCTACGAGCAGTACTTC,CAWSVGTGVVYEQYF
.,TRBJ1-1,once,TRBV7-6,TGTGCCAGCAGCCAGGGAGGATACACTGAAGCTTTCTTT,CASSQGGYTEAFF
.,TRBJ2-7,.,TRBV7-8,TGTGCCAGCAGCTCCCCTCTGGAGCAGTACTTC,CASSSPLEQYF
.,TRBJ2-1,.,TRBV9,TGTGCCAGTTTATGCGCCTCCTACAATGAGCAGTTCTTC,CASLCASYNEQFF
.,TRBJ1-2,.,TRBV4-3,TGCGCCAGCAGCCAAGAGCTGGCACCCTATGGCTACACCTTC,CASSQELAPYGYTF
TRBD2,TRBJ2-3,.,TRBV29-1,TGCAGCGTTGAGCGCTCCCGACTAGCGGGAGGCAGGGCAGATACGCAGTATTTT,CSVERSRLAGGRADTQYF